The rows below give T cell receptor beta chains drawn from one sample of a study of T-cell memory formation after mild COVID-19. TCRdb used MiXCR to reprocess the 5' RACE reads, holding one entry per CDR3 protein. The table records about 470,000 distinct CDR3 sequences, roughly 20% of them present only once. Material: PBMCs or a T cell subset sorted from them (not recorded which). All receptors come from an adult woman who had mild COVID-19 (a few samples of this study predate the infection). Cell type and time point are not known. Each CDR3 is given with its conserved first and last residue. The D gene is left open where the match is weak. The size entry is marked missing in some rows and otherwise reads once, few, many or a size class.

V: TRBV20-1
J: TRBJ2-4
D: TRBD1
size: many
DNA: TGCAGTGCGCTTTGGACAGGGCCCATTCAGTACTTC
CDR3: CSALWTGPIQYF

V: TRBV4-1
J: TRBJ2-6
D: .
size: .
DNA: TGCGCCAGCAGCCAGATCTCACAGGGTACCCCTGGGGCCAACGTCCTGACTTTC
CDR3: CASSQISQGTPGANVLTF

V: TRBV20-1
J: TRBJ2-2
D: TRBD2
size: many
DNA: TGCAGTGCTAAGCTTAGCGGGAGTGACACCGGGGAGCTGTTTTTT
CDR3: CSAKLSGSDTGELFF

V: TRBV5-1
J: TRBJ2-3
D: TRBD2
size: .
DNA: TGCGCCAGCAGCCCCAGACCCCAGCGGGGGGGCACAGATACGCAGTATTTT
CDR3: CASSPRPQRGGTDTQYF

V: TRBV7-3
J: TRBJ2-1
D: TRBD2
size: few
DNA: TGTGCCAGCAGCTCCCTAGCGGGGGATTCATACAATGAGCAGTTCTTC
CDR3: CASSSLAGDSYNEQFF

V: TRBV6-6
J: TRBJ2-7
D: .
size: few
DNA: TGTGCCAGCAGTTACCCATCAGGCCTTCCCGCGTACGAGCAGTACTTC
CDR3: CASSYPSGLPAYEQYF

V: TRBV4-3
J: TRBJ1-6
D: .
size: .
DNA: TGCGCCAGCAGCTATCGAGACAGTTCGGATTCACCCCTCCACTTT
CDR3: CASSYRDSSDSPLHF

V: TRBV27
J: TRBJ1-4
D: TRBD1
size: .
DNA: TGTGCCAGCAGTTTACGCTCCCTGACAGGGGTGAGTGAAAAACTGTTTTTT
CDR3: CASSLRSLTGVSEKLFF

V: TRBV25-1
J: TRBJ1-6
D: .
size: few
DNA: TGTGCCAGCAGTGAAAGTCTGGGGGAAAGCTCACCCCTCCACTTT
CDR3: CASSESLGESSPLHF

V: TRBV15
J: TRBJ2-3
D: .
size: few
DNA: TGTGCCACCAGCAGCGGGCTAGACACAGATACGCAGTATTTT
CDR3: CATSSGLDTDTQYF